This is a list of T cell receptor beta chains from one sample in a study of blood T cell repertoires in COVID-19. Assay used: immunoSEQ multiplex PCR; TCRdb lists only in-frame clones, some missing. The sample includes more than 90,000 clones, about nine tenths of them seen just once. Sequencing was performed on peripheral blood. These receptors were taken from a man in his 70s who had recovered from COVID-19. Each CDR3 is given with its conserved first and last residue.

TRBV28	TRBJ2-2	CASSSDTLVRELFF
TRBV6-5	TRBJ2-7	CASSQAGSYEQYF
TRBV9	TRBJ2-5	CASSVGRGGQETQYF
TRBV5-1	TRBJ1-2	CASSLQGMFYGYTF
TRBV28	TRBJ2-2	CASSWRDRGKRELFF
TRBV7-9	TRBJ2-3	CASSFGAGRRTDTQYF
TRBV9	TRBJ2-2	CASSPQRGVVGELFF
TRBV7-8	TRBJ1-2	CASSFGRRKTYGYTF
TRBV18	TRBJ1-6	CASSQSGQGAGSPLHF
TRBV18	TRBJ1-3	CASSPPERLISGNTIYF
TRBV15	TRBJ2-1	CATSSRTGLNEQFF
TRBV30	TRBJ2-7	CAAGTGGSYEQYF
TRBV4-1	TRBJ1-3	CASSQDSTVSGNTIYF
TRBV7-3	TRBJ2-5	CASSRIAGETQYF
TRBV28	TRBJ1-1	CASSLGGLNTEAFF
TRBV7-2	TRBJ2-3	CASSHGLVMVDTQYF
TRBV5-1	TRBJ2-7	CASSLIPSIYEQYF
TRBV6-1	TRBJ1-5	CASSEIDQPQHF
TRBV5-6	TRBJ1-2	CASSLYQGARYTF
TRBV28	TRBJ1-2	CASSSPVAVLTRYGYTF
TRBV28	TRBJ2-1	CASSSSGAVSYNEQFF
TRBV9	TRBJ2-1	CASSVRQGAYNEQFF
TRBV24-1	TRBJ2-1	CATSDPSGTGGYNEQFF
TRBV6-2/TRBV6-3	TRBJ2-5	CASSYSTTSGLQETQYF
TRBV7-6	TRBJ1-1	CASSFAFGGGTEAFF
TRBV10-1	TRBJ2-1	CASSVGQWDEQFF
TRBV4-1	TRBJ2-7	CASSQGQGFYEQYF
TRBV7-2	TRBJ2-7	CASSPQWEGPFQYF
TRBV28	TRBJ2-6	CASSSPGTGRGANVLTF
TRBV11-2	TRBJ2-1	CASSISGPSYNEQFF
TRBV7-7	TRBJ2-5	CASSERVRGGGETQYF
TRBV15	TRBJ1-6	CATSRGRRDKNSPLHF
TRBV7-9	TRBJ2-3	CASSSLGQGADTQYF
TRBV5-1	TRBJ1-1	CASSKARGMDTEAFF
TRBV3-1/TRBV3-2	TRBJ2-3	CASSPPGTDTQYF
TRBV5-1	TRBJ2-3	CASSGGTPQTDTQYF
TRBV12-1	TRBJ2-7	CASSFSKVSGASYEQYF
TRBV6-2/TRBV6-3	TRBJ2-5	CASSSLAGQETQYF
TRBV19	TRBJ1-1	CASSNLPHQAFF
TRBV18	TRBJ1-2	CASSPGQGGSYGYTF